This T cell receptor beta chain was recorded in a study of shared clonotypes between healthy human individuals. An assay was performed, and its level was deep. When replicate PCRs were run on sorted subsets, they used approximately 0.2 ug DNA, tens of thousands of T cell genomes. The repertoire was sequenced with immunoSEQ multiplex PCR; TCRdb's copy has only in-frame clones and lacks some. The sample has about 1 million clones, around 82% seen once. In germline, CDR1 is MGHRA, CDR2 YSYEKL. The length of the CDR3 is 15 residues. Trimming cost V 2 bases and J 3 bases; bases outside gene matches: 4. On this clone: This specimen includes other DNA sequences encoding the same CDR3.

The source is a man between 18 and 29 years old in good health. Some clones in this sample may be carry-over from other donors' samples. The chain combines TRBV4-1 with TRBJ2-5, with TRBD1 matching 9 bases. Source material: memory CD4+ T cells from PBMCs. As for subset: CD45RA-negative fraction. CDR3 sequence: CASSQPGTGKETQYF. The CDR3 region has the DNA TGCGCCAGCAGCCAACCCGGGACAGGGAAAGAGACCCAGTACTTC.